These 27 T cell receptor beta chains share one sample of origin, sequenced in a study of T-cell reconstitution after alpha-beta-depleted transplantation in children. Using unique molecular identifiers, the investigators prepared the TCRbeta library. TCRdb redid the calling of the PCR reads with MiXCR, one entry per CDR3 protein. Of under 50,000 distinct CDR3 sequences detected, nearly 9.5% appear once; the ten largest clones hold 25% to 30%. The sample consisted of PBMCs, mostly from graft donor cells, taken 60 days after TCRalphabeta/CD19-depleted stem cell transplant. These receptors all stem from a male patient aged 2-9 years who had a stem cell transplant for chronic granulomatous disease, so the T cells may come from the graft donor.

This clonotype was seen ten or more times. The genes are TRBV20-1 and TRBJ2-1; 12 bases are a match to TRBD2. CDR1 DFQATT and CDR2 SNEGSKA come from the germline V gene (reference sequence). The junction had 13 bases not matched to a gene; V was cut back by 5 bases and J by 5 bases. The CDR3 sequence is 17 residues long. The CDR3 loop reads CSAGGGLAGYLDNEQFF. The CDR3 nucleotides read TGCAGTGCTGGTGGGGGACTAGCGGGTTATCTTGACAATGAGCAGTTCTTC.

There are many counts of this clonotype. The chain combines TRBV30 with TRBJ2-1; 10 bases fit TRBD2. The CDR3 is made up of 15 amino acids. Germline V gene data show CDR1 as GTSNPN and CDR2 as SVGIG (reference sequence). The V gene end was trimmed by 4 bases and the J gene end by 4 bases; junction bases not matched to a gene: 7. The CDR3 nucleotides read TGTGCCTGGAAGGGAGCGGGAGGGACATACAATGAGCAGTTCTTC. This sequence encodes CAWKGAGGTYNEQFF.

The V call is TRBV7-2, the J call TRBJ1-6; D perhaps matches TRBD1 (6 bases). Germline V lookup: CDR1 SGHTA, CDR2 FQGNSA. Trimming pared 5 bases from V and 14 bases from J, leaving 19 bases between. The length of the CDR3 is 14 residues. CDR3 nucleotides: TGTGCCAGCAGCCAAACCAGGGGCACAATCACCCTCCACTTT. Translating gives CASSQTRGTITLHF.

This clonotype was recorded at least ten times. The J gene is TRBJ2-7, the V gene TRBV28; the D gene is possibly TRBD2 (5 bases). Germline V gene data show CDR1 as MDHEN and CDR2 as SYDVKM. V was shortened by 2 bases and J by 2 bases, with 10 bases between the two germline ends. The CDR3 is 14 amino acids. CDR3 nucleotides: TGTGCCAGCAGTTTACTCGAGGGAACCTACGAGCAGTACTTC. This sequence encodes CASSLLEGTYEQYF.

This clonotype has at least ten counts. The DNA of the CDR3 is TGCAGCGAGCGGGAGACGGGCACAGATACGCAGTATTTT. Amino acid sequence: CSERETGTDTQYF. V usage is TRBV29-1 and J usage is TRBJ2-3, with TRBD2 matching over 8 bases. The J segment lost 1 base and the V segment lost 7 bases, leaving 4 bases of the junction unmatched. The CDR3 is made up of 13 amino acids. Germline CDR1 reads SQVTM; CDR2 reads ANQGSEA.

This clonotype appeared a few times. The rearrangement joins TRBV20-1 to TRBJ2-1, with 8 nucleotides matching TRBD2. This CDR3 has 14 amino acids. V gave up 5 bases and J gave up 12 bases; unmatched junction bases: 15. Germline values: CDR1 DFQATT, CDR2 SNEGSKA (reference sequence). Written as DNA, the CDR3 is TGCAGTGCTGGGGTCGCGGGAGGTACGGGGTGGCAGTTCTTC. It specifies CSAGVAGGTGWQFF.

There are a few counts of this clonotype. This chain links TRBV11-2 with TRBJ2-2; D might be TRBD2 (7 bases). The CDR3 totals 14 residues. Deletions cut 5 bases from V and 8 bases from J, with 15 bases between. Germline V gene data show CDR1 as SGHAT and CDR2 as FQNNGV. The CDR3 spells CASSRRGASGELFF. DNA of the CDR3: TGTGCCAGCAGCCGACGGGGGGCGTCGGGGGAGCTGTTTTTT. The entire variable domain, with the rest obtained from reference TRBV11-2 and TRBJ2-2, is as follows: EAGVAQSPRYKIIEKRQSVAFWCNPISGHATLYWYQQILGQGPKLLIQFQNNGVVDDSQLPKDRFSAERLKGVDSTLKIQPAKLEDSAVYLCASSRRGASGELFFGEGSRLTVL.

This clonotype has at least ten counts. The CDR3 region is CSVGRQSYEQFF. The CDR3, as DNA: TGCAGCGTTGGGCGACAGAGCTATGAGCAGTTCTTC. J is TRBJ2-1 and V is TRBV29-1; perhaps TRBD1 as D (5 bases). The V gene's germline CDR1 is SQVTM and CDR2 ANQGSEA. The CDR3 loop spans 12 amino acids. Trimming shortened V by 4 bases and J by 8 bases, and 12 bases separated the two germline ends.

This clonotype has a count of ten or more. The V gene is TRBV7-9, the J gene TRBJ1-1; D unresolved. The CDR3 covers 13 residues. The germline CDR1 and CDR2 sequences are SEHNR and FQNEAQ (reference sequence). Trimming stripped 1 base from V and 5 bases from J, with 8 bases between. The CDR3 nucleotides are TGTGCCAGCAGCTTAGGTGTAACTACTGAAGCTTTCTTT. Its protein is CASSLGVTTEAFF.

The sample holds many counts of this clonotype. The chain combines TRBV20-1 with TRBJ2-7; 9 bases map to TRBD1. V lost 4 bases to trimming and J lost 3 bases; unmatched junction nucleotides: 10. The germline CDR1 and CDR2 sequences are DFQATT and SNEGSKA (reference sequence). This CDR3 has 15 residues. DNA of the CDR3: TGCAGTGCTACCGGAGACAGGGGGTCCCGCTACGAGCAGTACTTC. Its translation: CSATGDRGSRYEQYF.

This clonotype was seen at least ten times. J is TRBJ2-7 and V is TRBV27; the D call may be TRBD1 or TRBD2 (5 bases each). The CDR3 consists of 14 residues. CDR1 is MNHEY, CDR2 SMNVEV, per germline (reference sequence). Trimming left V 7 bases short and J 6 bases short, with 19 bases between. CDR3 region: CASNRRATGGEQYF. CDR3 nucleotides: TGTGCCAGCAACCGAAGAGCAACAGGAGGCGAGCAGTACTTC.

This clonotype was counted ten times or more. The V call is TRBV12-3 or TRBV12-4, the J call TRBJ2-3; TRBD1 might be the D (6 bases). This CDR3 comprises 14 residues. Trimming stripped 1 base from V and 6 bases from J, with 11 bases between. The CDR3 DNA reads as TGTGCCAGCAGTTTAGGGCAGGGGAAGGATACGCAGTATTTT. Its translation is CASSLGQGKDTQYF.

The CDR3: CASSPRRAGGLNTEAFF. CDR3 DNA: TGTGCCAGCAGCCCGAGGCGCGCAGGGGGCCTGAACACTGAAGCTTTCTTT. The V gene is TRBV11-3, the J gene TRBJ1-1; 8 bases map to TRBD1. V was clipped by 5 bases and J by 0 bases; unmatched bases: 11. The germline gives CDR1 SGHNT, CDR2 YENEEA. The CDR3 contains 17 residues.

This clonotype was picked up a small number of times. This chain uses TRBV6-5 with TRBJ1-1; 7 nucleotides align to TRBD1. Germline CDR1 reads MNHEY; CDR2 reads SVGAGI. The CDR3 is made up of 13 amino acids. V dropped 5 bases and J dropped 4; count of bases not matched to a gene: 4. CDR3 sequence: CASSHRGPTEAFF. The DNA of the CDR3 is TGTGCCAGCAGTCACAGGGGTCCCACTGAAGCTTTCTTT.

This clonotype was recorded many times. The genes are TRBV20-1 and TRBJ2-5, with 12 bases fitting TRBD2. The junction had 9 bases not matched to a gene; V was cut back by 0 bases and J by 4 bases. Germline values: CDR1 DFQATT, CDR2 SNEGSKA (reference sequence). This CDR3 has 17 residues. The CDR3 nucleotides read TGCAGTGCTAGAGATCTAGCTAGCGGGAGGGAGTCAGAGACCCAGTACTTC. Translation: CSARDLASGRESETQYF.

This clonotype was counted at least ten times. The genes are TRBV9 and TRBJ2-7, with a tentative D call TRBD2 (6 bases). The CDR3 consists of 14 residues. Per germline, CDR1 SGDLS and CDR2 YYNGEE. The germline V and J ends were trimmed by 3 bases and 6 bases, with 16 bases remaining between them. The CDR3 DNA is TGTGCCAGCAGCGCGCACGGGGGAGCTAGCGAGCAGTACTTC. It yields the protein CASSAHGGASEQYF.

At least ten counts were recorded for this clonotype. The rearrangement links TRBV12-3 or TRBV12-4 to TRBJ2-7; D is unclear. V was pared by 8 bases and J by 3 bases, with 8 bases between. The CDR3 runs to 11 residues. The CDR3 is CASGQFYEQYF. CDR3 DNA: TGTGCCAGCGGGCAGTTCTACGAGCAGTACTTC.

This clonotype showed up many times. This chain joins TRBV7-2 and TRBJ2-7; no definite D call. Germline V gene data show CDR1 as SGHTA and CDR2 as FQGNSA. There are 12 residues in the CDR3. V gave up 3 bases and J gave up 0 bases, with 3 bases separating them. CDR3 DNA sequence: TGTGCCAGCAGCTTTCTCTCCTACGAGCAGTACTTC. As protein: CASSFLSYEQYF.

In its sample, this clonotype was seen many times. The chain recombines TRBV20-1 with TRBJ2-2; 8 bases agree with TRBD2. Germline assignment: CDR1 DFQATT and CDR2 SNEGSKA (reference sequence). This CDR3 has 15 amino acids. After removal of 5 bases from V and 8 bases from J, the junction contained 13 bases not matched to a gene. The CDR3 here is CSASSGSTTVGELFF. CDR3 nucleotide sequence: TGCAGTGCTTCGAGCGGGAGTACGACCGTGGGGGAGCTGTTTTTT.

This clonotype is judged large. V usage is TRBV30 and J usage is TRBJ2-1; TRBD2 matches 7 bases. The CDR3 covers 12 residues. V dropped 3 bases and J dropped 10; count of bases not matched to a gene: 6. Germline CDR1 and CDR2: GTSNPN and SVGIG (reference sequence). The CDR3 DNA follows: TGTGCCTGGAGCCTACTAGCGAGGGAGCAGTTCTTC. It specifies CAWSLLAREQFF.

The chain uses TRBV5-4 and TRBJ2-1, with 10 bases lining up with TRBD2. With V trimmed by 2 bases and J by 2 bases, 10 bases remained unmatched. The CDR3 is 18 residues long. Germline V gene lookup returns CDR1 SGHNT and CDR2 YYREEE (reference sequence). In DNA, the CDR3 is TGTGCCAGCAGCTTAGGGGCGAGAGCGGGGGGGACCTACAATGAGCAGTTCTTC. Amino acids: CASSLGARAGGTYNEQFF.

The table lists this clonotype with many counts. The chain joins TRBV5-1 to TRBJ2-3; no reliable D call. Germline CDR1 and CDR2: SGHRS and YFSETQ. Trimming pared 0 bases from V and 0 bases from J, leaving 5 bases between. This CDR3 spans 14 amino acids. The DNA for the CDR3 is TGCGCCAGCAGCTTGGGCCCTAGCACAGATACGCAGTATTTT. Amino acids: CASSLGPSTDTQYF.

This clonotype was detected many times. V is TRBV11-2 and J is TRBJ2-3; possibly TRBD1 or TRBD2 for D (5 bases each). The CDR3 is made up of 13 amino acids. V shed 4 bases and J shed 7 bases, with 12 bases lying between them. Per the germline V gene, CDR1 is SGHAT and CDR2 is FQNNGV. The CDR3 reads CASSSEEGNTQYF. CDR3 nucleotides: TGTGCCAGCAGCTCTGAAGAGGGGAATACGCAGTATTTT.

The chain links TRBV27 to TRBJ2-1; 7 bases match TRBD2. The CDR3 totals 15 residues. Germline lookup yields CDR1 MNHEY and CDR2 SMNVEV (reference sequence). Trimming removed 1 base from V and 8 bases from J; junction bases left unmatched: 8. The chain's CDR3 is CASSLLGGPLYEQFF. CDR3 coding DNA: TGTGCCAGCAGTTTATTGGGAGGGCCGTTGTATGAGCAGTTCTTC.

The sample holds many counts of this clonotype. The J gene is TRBJ2-7, the V gene TRBV15; 11 bases match TRBD1. In germline, CDR1 is LNHNV, CDR2 YYDKDF (reference sequence). This CDR3 is built from 15 residues. The V segment lost 1 base and the J segment 5 bases; nucleotides outside the gene matches: 4. CDR3 bases: TGTGCCACCAGCAGAGCGGACAGGGGGCTGGACGAGCAGTACTTC. The encoded protein is CATSRADRGLDEQYF.

This clonotype appeared many times. The rearrangement joins TRBV15 to TRBJ2-5, with D possibly TRBD1 on 6 matching bases. Germline assignment: CDR1 LNHNV and CDR2 YYDKDF (reference sequence). The CDR3 sequence is 13 residues long. Between the trimmed V and J ends, which lost 3 bases and 6 bases, there was a span of 11 bases. CDR3 DNA sequence: TGTGCCACCAGCAGTACAGGGTACCAGACCCAGTACTTC. As protein: CATSSTGYQTQYF.

This clonotype was seen a few times. The chain has TRBV27 and TRBJ2-7; 10 nucleotides match TRBD2. Losses at the gene ends were 6 bases for V and 5 bases for J; bases not matched to a gene: 7. The V gene's germline CDR1 is MNHEY and CDR2 SMNVEV (reference sequence). The CDR3 contains 14 residues. The CDR3 spells CASRGLARRDEQYF. For the CDR3, the DNA is TGTGCCAGCAGGGGACTAGCGAGACGCGACGAGCAGTACTTC.